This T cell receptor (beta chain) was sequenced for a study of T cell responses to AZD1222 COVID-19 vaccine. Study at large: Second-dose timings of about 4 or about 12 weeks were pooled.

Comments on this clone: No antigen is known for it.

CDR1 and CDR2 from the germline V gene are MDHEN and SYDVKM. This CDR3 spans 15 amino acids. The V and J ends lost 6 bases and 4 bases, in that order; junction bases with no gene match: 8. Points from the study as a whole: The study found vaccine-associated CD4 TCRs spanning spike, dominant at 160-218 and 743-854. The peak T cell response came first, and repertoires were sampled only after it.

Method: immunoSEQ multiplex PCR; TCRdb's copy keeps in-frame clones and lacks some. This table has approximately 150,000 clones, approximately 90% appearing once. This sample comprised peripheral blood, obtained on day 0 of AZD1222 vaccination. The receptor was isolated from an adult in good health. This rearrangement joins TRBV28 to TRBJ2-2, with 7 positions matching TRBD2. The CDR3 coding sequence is TGTGCCAGCAGGAGGGAGGGACGGAGCACCGGGGAGCTGTTTTTT. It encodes CASRREGRSTGELFF.